This TCR beta chain was obtained from a study of PD-1 blockade in classical Hodgkin lymphoma. With respect to this clone: What it recognizes is unknown.

Relapse was seen in all patients after autologous stem cell transplantation, and brentuximab vedotin exposure was variable. Study conclusions and caveats: Baseline TCR diversity was reportedly lower in newly diagnosed patients than healthy donors. Prior therapy or disease activity may underlie the repertoire differences, whose causes remain undefined.

Profiled with immunoSEQ multiplex PCR; TCRdb holds only in-frame clones, not every one. The sample holds fewer than 75,000 clones, around 90% seen once. Germline V gives CDR1 LNHDA, CDR2 SQIVND (reference sequence). This CDR3 spans 15 amino acids. After removal of 7 bases from V and 1 base from J, the junction contained 5 bases not matched to a gene. Sequencing used peripheral blood mononuclear cells (PBMCs), obtained before the second cycle of nivolumab. This chain joins TRBV19 and TRBJ1-5; 9 bases are a match to TRBD1. This sequence was found in a human donor with classical Hodgkin lymphoma. CDR3 region: CASTGTGFSNQPQHF. CDR3 DNA: TGTGCCAGTACCGGGACAGGGTTCAGCAATCAGCCCCAGCATTTT.